This T cell receptor beta chain was sequenced for a study of blood T cell repertoires in COVID-19. This clone was detected only once. Germline CDR1 reads GTSNPN; CDR2 reads SVGIG (reference sequence). The length of the CDR3 is 11 residues. Trimming cost V 5 bases and J 10 bases, with 14 bases left between them. Clones were sequenced by immunoSEQ multiplex PCR, and TCRdb holds only the in-frame ones, with some missing. The sample has about 90,000 clones, 80% seen once. The receptor comes from a woman in her 70s with acute or convalescent COVID-19. The material sequenced was peripheral blood. The chain couples TRBV30 to TRBJ2-5; no definite D call. CDR3 nucleotides: TGTGCCTGGGGTGGGCTGTGGAACCAGTACTTC. Its translation is CAWGGLWNQYF.